This TCR beta chain originates from a study of T-cell memory formation after mild COVID-19. TCRdb ran MiXCR on the 5' RACE reads and lists one entry per CDR3 protein. The sample has about 340,000 distinct CDR3 sequences, around a fifth seen once. The table lists this clonotype with a few counts. From germline, CDR1 is MRHNA and CDR2 SNTAGT. The germline V and J ends were trimmed by 2 bases and 1 base, with 6 bases remaining between them. The CDR3 has 15 residues. The TCR was taken from an adult woman who had mild COVID-19 (a few samples of this study predate the infection). Cell type and time point are not known. What was sequenced was PBMCs or a T cell subset sorted from them (not recorded which). J is TRBJ2-6 and V is TRBV6-4; D gene ambiguous. The CDR3 here is CASSDTQSGANVLTF. The CDR3 DNA is TGTGCCAGCAGTGACACCCAGTCTGGGGCCAACGTCCTGACTTTC.